This T cell receptor (beta chain) was obtained from a study of blood T cell repertoires in COVID-19. About the study: Italy, Spain and the United States were the sources of the convalescent and acute COVID-19 samples. In each case, the material was cDNA or gDNA derived from T cells, B-cell-depleted T cells, or PBMCs.

In the original workflow: Nucleated cell number was recorded as an estimate derived from reference gene primer amplification. Clones were sequenced by immunoSEQ multiplex PCR, and TCRdb holds only the in-frame ones, with some missing. V, J and clone size were drawn from that table, and D and trimming were deduced from the DNA. The sample contains more than 110,000 clones, under 80% of which appear only once. CDR1 SGHAT and CDR2 FQNNGV come from the germline V gene. Trimming cost V 2 bases and J 4 bases, with 12 bases left between them. The CDR3 is 15 residues long. The receptor comes from an elderly man with acute or convalescent COVID-19. The J gene is TRBJ2-1, the V gene TRBV11-2; D perhaps matches TRBD2 (7 bases). Sequenced input: peripheral blood. CDR3 amino acids: CASSLRGGAYNEQFF. CDR3 DNA: TGTGCCAGCAGCTTACGTGGGGGGGCTTACAATGAGCAGTTCTTC.